This passage covers 17 T cell receptor beta chains from one sample sequenced in a study of blood T cells in healthy people across ages. Then a second PCR, running roughly 7 to 11 cycles, was carried out with a sample-barcoded 5' primer and a J-beta primer mix. TCRdb re-called the 5' RACE reads through MiXCR, storing one row per CDR3 protein. The sample carries about 780,000 distinct CDR3 sequences, about 42% recorded once. Sequencing was performed on blood. Receptor source: a man older than 75 in good health.

This chain uses TRBV12-3 or TRBV12-4 with TRBJ2-2, with a weak D call TRBD2 (6 bases). V dropped 7 bases and J dropped 8 bases, with 17 bases sitting between them. This CDR3 is 14 amino acids long. The CDR3 reads CASTLSEGVGELFF. For the CDR3, the DNA is TGTGCCAGCACCCTCTCGGAGGGAGTGGGGGAGCTGTTTTTT.

A word on this clonotype: Since a much larger clone is just one base distant, this may be a read error. The rearrangement joins TRBV10-3 to TRBJ2-5; 9 bases match TRBD1. The end of the DNA aligns better with TRBJ2-7, so the J call may be wrong. Germline V gives CDR1 ENHRY, CDR2 SYGVKD. This CDR3 has 14 amino acids. DNA for the CDR3: TGTGCCATCAGTCCAGGACAGGGGCGGGACGAGCAGTACTTC. Translated: CAISPGQGRDEQYF.

The V call is TRBV10-3, the J call TRBJ2-7; D possibly corresponds to TRBD1 (6 bases). Per the germline V gene, CDR1 is ENHRY and CDR2 is SYGVKD. The CDR3 is 12 residues long. Trimming left V 6 bases short and J 4 bases short, with 10 bases between. The CDR3 sequence is CAISLQGYEQYF. For the CDR3, the DNA is TGTGCCATCAGCCTACAGGGATACGAGCAGTACTTC.

The chain joins TRBV19 to TRBJ2-7; tentative D call: TRBD2 (6 bases). This CDR3 has 13 amino acids. Germline-derived CDR1 and CDR2 are LNHDA and SQIVND (reference sequence). Trimming left V 8 bases short and J 6 bases short, with 17 bases between. CDR3 sequence reads: CASSEGPSSEQYF. Here the CDR3 DNA reads TGTGCCAGTTCGGAGGGGCCAAGTTCCGAGCAGTACTTC.

On this clonotype itself: This may come from a read error, since a much larger clone is one base off. The chain joins TRBV28 to TRBJ2-3, with 13 bases fitting TRBD2. CDR1 MDHEN and CDR2 SYDVKM come from the germline V gene. The CDR3 extends over 15 amino acids. The J segment lost 4 bases and the V segment lost 6 bases, leaving 4 bases of the junction unmatched. Here the CDR3 DNA reads TGTGCCAGCAGCCACGGACTAGCGGGAGCAGATACGCAGTATTTT. Translation gives CASSHGLAGADTQYF.

This clonotype showed up just a few times. The J gene is TRBJ2-4, the V gene TRBV2; D unclear. Germline V gene data show CDR1 as SNHLY and CDR2 as FYNNEI. This CDR3 is 12 amino acids long. V shed 7 bases and J shed 9 bases, with 13 bases lying between them. The CDR3 region has the DNA TGTGCCAGCAACTCATTTCAAACCATTCAGTACTTC. Protein sequence: CASNSFQTIQYF.

In its sample, this clonotype was seen a few times. The J gene is TRBJ1-1, the V gene TRBV4-1; TRBD1 matches 7 bases. This CDR3 is 13 amino acids long. The V and J ends lost 4 bases and 8 bases, in that order; junction bases with no gene match: 7. Germline V gives CDR1 MGHRA, CDR2 YSYEKL. This chain's CDR3 is CASSPTHRGEAFF. CDR3 DNA: TGCGCCAGCAGCCCAACTCACAGGGGAGAAGCTTTCTTT.

This clonotype occurred once. The V call is TRBV28, the J call TRBJ2-7, with TRBD1 matching 8 bases. Per germline, CDR1 MDHEN and CDR2 SYDVKM. This CDR3 is 15 amino acids long. Trimming removed 8 bases from V and 4 bases from J; junction bases left unmatched: 13. The DNA of the CDR3 is TGTGCCAGCTCTCGCCCCGGGACAGGTATATACGAGCAGTACTTC. It translates to CASSRPGTGIYEQYF.

The chain couples TRBV12-3 or TRBV12-4 to TRBJ1-5; D is perhaps TRBD1 (5 bases). This CDR3 is 14 amino acids long. Between the trimmed V and J ends, which lost 6 bases and 6 bases, there was a span of 15 bases. The CDR3, as DNA: TGTGCCAGCAGCAGCGAACAGGAGGGTCAGCCCCAGCATTTT. This codes for CASSSEQEGQPQHF.

The V call is TRBV6-6, the J call TRBJ2-1; no definite D call. Germline V gene sequence: CDR1 MNHNY, CDR2 SVGAGI (reference sequence). CDR3 length: 14 amino acids. The germline V and J ends were trimmed by 7 bases and 4 bases, with 14 bases remaining between them. The CDR3 spells CASTESGGYNEQFF. The CDR3 nucleotides read TGTGCCAGCACCGAAAGTGGCGGTTACAATGAGCAGTTCTTC.

The chain uses TRBV25-1 and TRBJ2-4; D perhaps matches TRBD1 (6 bases). Per the germline V gene, CDR1 is MGHDK and CDR2 is SYGVNS. With 3 bases removed from V and 4 bases from J, the gap between germline ends came to 10 bases. The CDR3 spans 14 residues. The CDR3 sequence is CASSDVGQKNIQYF. The CDR3 nucleotides are TGTGCCAGCAGTGATGTAGGACAGAAAAACATTCAGTACTTC.

The chain has TRBV6-1 and TRBJ2-1, with TRBD2 matching 13 bases. The J segment lost 9 bases and the V segment lost 6 bases, leaving 8 bases of the junction unmatched. This CDR3 is 15 amino acids long. Germline CDR1 and CDR2: MNHNS and SASEGT. The CDR3 DNA is TGTGCCAGCAGCGGACTAGCGGGAGAGGACGCTGAGCAGTTCTTC. Amino acids: CASSGLAGEDAEQFF.

In this sample, this clonotype turned up a few times. A much larger clone differs by one base, so this may be a read error. The chain links TRBV27 to TRBJ2-5, with 8 bases matching TRBD1. The J segment lost 12 bases and the V segment lost 2 bases, leaving 5 bases of the junction unmatched. Germline V gives CDR1 MNHEY, CDR2 SMNVEV (reference sequence). The CDR3 is made up of 12 amino acids. For the CDR3, the DNA is TGTGCCAGCAGTTTAGCCAGGGGGCTGGAGTACTTC. Translated: CASSLARGLEYF.

The rearrangement joins TRBV9 to TRBJ1-6; TRBD1 aligns across 9 bases. The V gene end was trimmed by 0 bases and the J gene end by 3 bases; junction bases not matched to a gene: 7. CDR3 length: 18 residues. CDR1 and CDR2 from the germline V gene are SGDLS and YYNGEE. CDR3 sequence (DNA): TGTGCCAGCAGCGTAGAACAGGGGGCCGGCCTCTATAATTCACCCCTCCACTTT. It is translated as CASSVEQGAGLYNSPLHF.

This chain connects TRBV6-2 or TRBV6-3 to TRBJ2-1; D is unresolved. The CDR3 is 12 amino acids. V dropped 7 bases and J dropped 7 bases, with 11 bases sitting between them. Germline V gene lookup returns CDR1 MNHEY and CDR2 SVGEGT. CDR3 protein: CASTTIENEQFF. CDR3 DNA: TGTGCCAGCACTACCATTGAGAATGAGCAGTTCTTC.

The V and J genes are TRBV20-1 and TRBJ2-4; D remains ambiguous. The better agreement between TRBJ2-7 and the DNA end casts doubt on the J call. The CDR3 has 10 amino acids. From germline, CDR1 is DFQATT and CDR2 SNEGSKA (reference sequence). CDR3 in DNA: TGCAGTGCTAGTATCTACGAGCAGTACTTC. It is translated as CSASIYEQYF.

The V and J genes are TRBV20-1 and TRBJ2-5; D uncertain. The CDR3 runs to 16 residues. CDR1 is DFQATT and CDR2 is SNEGSKA in the germline V gene (reference sequence). V was pared by 3 bases and J by 2 bases, with 19 bases between. This CDR3 is CSASLDGVPYQETQYF. As DNA, the CDR3 is TGCAGTGCTAGTCTTGATGGGGTTCCCTATCAAGAGACCCAGTACTTC.